This T cell receptor (beta chain) was retrieved from a study of blood T cell repertoires in COVID-19. For the study at large: Acute-phase and convalescent COVID-19 samples originated in the United States, Italy and Spain.

Germline trimming cut 3 bases from V and 6 bases from J; bases unmatched to any gene: 7. The CDR3 length is 15 residues. CDR1 and CDR2 (germline): SEHNR, FQNEAQ (reference sequence). Original analysis: Estimation of nucleated cell counts was performed using reference gene primer amplification. TCRdb's copy holds only in-frame clones and misses some; the assay was immunoSEQ multiplex PCR. Clone size and V and J calls were adopted from that table, with D and trimming inferred from the DNA. The sample has under 130,000 clones; around nine tenths are singletons. The rearrangement uses TRBV7-9 and TRBJ2-2; 7 bases line up with TRBD1. The sequencing sample was made of peripheral blood. This TCR derives from a man in his fifties in a cohort sampled during active COVID-19. In DNA form, the CDR3 reads TGTGCCAGCAGCTTCATAAGGGGGCCCCCCGGGGAGCTGTTTTTT. Its protein product is CASSFIRGPPGELFF.